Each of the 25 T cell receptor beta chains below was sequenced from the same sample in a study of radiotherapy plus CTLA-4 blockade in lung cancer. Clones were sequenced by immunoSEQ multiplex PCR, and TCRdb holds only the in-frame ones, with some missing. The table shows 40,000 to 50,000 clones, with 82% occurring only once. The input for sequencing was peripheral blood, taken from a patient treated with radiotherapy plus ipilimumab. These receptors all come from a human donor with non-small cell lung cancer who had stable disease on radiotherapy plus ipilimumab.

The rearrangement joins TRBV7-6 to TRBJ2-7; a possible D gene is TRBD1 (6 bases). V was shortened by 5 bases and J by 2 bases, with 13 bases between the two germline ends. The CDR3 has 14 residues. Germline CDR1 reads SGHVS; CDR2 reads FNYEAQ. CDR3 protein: CASSPGTLTYEQYF. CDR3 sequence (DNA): TGTGCCAGCAGCCCTGGGACACTAACCTACGAGCAGTACTTC.

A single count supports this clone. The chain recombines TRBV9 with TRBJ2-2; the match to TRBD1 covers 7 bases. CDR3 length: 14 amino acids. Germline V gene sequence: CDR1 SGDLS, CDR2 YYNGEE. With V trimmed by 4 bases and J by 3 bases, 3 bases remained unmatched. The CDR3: CASSKGQHTGELFF. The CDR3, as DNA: TGTGCCAGCAGCAAGGGACAGCACACCGGGGAGCTGTTTTTT.

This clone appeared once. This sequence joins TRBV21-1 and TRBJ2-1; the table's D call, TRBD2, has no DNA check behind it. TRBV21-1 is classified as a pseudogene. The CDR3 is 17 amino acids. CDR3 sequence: CASSLRGTSGIYNEQFF. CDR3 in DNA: TGTGCCAGCAGCTTACGAGGGACTAGCGGGATTTACAATGAGCAGTTCTTC.

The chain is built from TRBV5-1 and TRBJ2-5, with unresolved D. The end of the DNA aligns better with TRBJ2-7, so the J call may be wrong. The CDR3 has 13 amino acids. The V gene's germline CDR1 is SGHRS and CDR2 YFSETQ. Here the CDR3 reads CASSSESSYEQYF. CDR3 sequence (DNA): TGCGCCAGCAGCTCTGAGAGCTCCTACGAGCAGTACTTC.

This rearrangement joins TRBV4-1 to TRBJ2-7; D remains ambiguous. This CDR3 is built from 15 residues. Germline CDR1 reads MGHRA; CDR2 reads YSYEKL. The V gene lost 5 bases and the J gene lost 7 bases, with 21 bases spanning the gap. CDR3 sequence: CASSSNRATPWEQYF. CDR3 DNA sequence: TGCGCCAGCAGCTCAAATCGCGCAACTCCATGGGAGCAGTACTTC.

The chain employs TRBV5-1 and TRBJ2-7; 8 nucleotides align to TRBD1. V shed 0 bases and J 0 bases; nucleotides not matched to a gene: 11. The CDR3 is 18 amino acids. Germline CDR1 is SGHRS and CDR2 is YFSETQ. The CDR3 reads CASSLGAGTGLSSYEQYF. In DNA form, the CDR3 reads TGCGCCAGCAGCTTGGGTGCCGGGACAGGCCTTTCCTCCTACGAGCAGTACTTC.

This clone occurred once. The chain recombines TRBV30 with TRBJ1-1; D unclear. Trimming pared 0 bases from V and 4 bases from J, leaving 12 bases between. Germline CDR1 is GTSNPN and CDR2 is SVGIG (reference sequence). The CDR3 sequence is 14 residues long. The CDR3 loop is CAWSVGAGSTEAFF. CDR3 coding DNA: TGTGCCTGGAGTGTAGGCGCGGGGAGCACTGAAGCTTTCTTT.

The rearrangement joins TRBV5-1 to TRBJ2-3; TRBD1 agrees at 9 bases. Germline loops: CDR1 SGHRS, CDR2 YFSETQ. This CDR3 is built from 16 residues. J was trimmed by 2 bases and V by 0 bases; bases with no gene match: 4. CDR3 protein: CASSLVGQGTTDTQYF. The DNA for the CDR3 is TGCGCCAGCAGCTTGGTGGGACAGGGTACCACAGATACGCAGTATTTT. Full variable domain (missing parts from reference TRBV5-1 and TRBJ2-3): KAGVTQTPRYLIKTRGQQVTLSCSPISGHRSVSWYQQTPGQGLQFLFEYFSETQRNKGNFPGRFSGRQFSNSRSEMNVSTLELGDSALYLCASSLVGQGTTDTQYFGPGTRLTVL.

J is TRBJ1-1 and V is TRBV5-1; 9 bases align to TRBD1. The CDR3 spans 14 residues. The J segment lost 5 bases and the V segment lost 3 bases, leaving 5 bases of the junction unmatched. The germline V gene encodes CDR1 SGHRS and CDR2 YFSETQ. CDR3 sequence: CASSSMTGGTEAFF. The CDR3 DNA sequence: TGCGCCAGCAGCTCGATGACAGGGGGAACTGAAGCTTTCTTT.

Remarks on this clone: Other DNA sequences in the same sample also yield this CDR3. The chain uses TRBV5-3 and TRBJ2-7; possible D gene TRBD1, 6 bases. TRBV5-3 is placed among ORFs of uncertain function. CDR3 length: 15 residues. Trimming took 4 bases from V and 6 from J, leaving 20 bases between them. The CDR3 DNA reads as TGTGCCAGAAGCGGGTTGGGACATCCGATGTGCGAGCAGTACTTC. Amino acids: CARSGLGHPMCEQYF.

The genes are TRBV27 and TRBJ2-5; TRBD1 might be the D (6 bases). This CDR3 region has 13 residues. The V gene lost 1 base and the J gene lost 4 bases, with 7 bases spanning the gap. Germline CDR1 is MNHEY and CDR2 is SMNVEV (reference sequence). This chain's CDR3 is CASSLLGGETQYF. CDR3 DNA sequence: TGTGCCAGCAGTTTATTAGGGGGAGAGACCCAGTACTTC.

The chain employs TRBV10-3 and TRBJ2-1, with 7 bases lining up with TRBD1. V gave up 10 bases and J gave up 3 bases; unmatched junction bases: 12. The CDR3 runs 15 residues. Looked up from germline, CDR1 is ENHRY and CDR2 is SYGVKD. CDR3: CATSRIDRDYNEQFF. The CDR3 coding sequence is TGTGCCACCTCGCGGATTGACAGGGACTACAATGAGCAGTTCTTC.

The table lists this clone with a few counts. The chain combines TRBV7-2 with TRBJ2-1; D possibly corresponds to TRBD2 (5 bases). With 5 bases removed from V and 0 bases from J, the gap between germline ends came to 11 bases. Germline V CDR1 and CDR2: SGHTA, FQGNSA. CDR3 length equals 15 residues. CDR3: CASSPFGNSYNEQFF. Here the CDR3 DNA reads TGTGCCAGCAGCCCGTTCGGGAACTCCTACAATGAGCAGTTCTTC.

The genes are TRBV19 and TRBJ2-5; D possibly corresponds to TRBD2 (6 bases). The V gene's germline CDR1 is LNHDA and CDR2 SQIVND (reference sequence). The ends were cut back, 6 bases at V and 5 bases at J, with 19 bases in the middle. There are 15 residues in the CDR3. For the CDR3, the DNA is TGTGCCAGTAGCCCTGGGACTGGATGGAGGGAGACCCAGTACTTC. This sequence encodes CASSPGTGWRETQYF.

The CDR3, as DNA: TGCGCCAGCAGCTCAGGGACAGTTAACCTGAACACTGAAGCTTTCTTT. Translating gives CASSSGTVNLNTEAFF. This chain connects TRBV5-1 to TRBJ1-1, with 7 bases matching TRBD1. Trimming at V came to 3 bases and at J to 0 bases, leaving 8 bases not matched to a gene. The CDR3 has 16 residues. Looked up from germline, CDR1 is SGHRS and CDR2 is YFSETQ.

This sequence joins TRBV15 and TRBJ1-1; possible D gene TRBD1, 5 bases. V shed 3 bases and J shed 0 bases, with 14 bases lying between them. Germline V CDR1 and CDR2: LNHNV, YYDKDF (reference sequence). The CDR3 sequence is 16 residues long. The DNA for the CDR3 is TGTGCCACCAGCAGGACGCGAGCGACAGTGAACACTGAAGCTTTCTTT. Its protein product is CATSRTRATVNTEAFF.

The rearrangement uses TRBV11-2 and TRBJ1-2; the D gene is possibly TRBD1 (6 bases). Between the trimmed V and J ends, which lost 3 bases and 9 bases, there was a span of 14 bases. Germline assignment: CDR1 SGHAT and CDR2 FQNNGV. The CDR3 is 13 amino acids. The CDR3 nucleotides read TGTGCCAGCAGCTTCGCGGGGGCCCCAAGCTACACCTTC. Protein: CASSFAGAPSYTF.

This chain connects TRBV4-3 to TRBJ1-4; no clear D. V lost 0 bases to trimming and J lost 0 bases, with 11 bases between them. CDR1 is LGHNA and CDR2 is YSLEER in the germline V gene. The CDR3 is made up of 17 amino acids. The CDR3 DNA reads TGCGCCAGCAGCCAAGACCCCCGGCAGGCAACTAATGAAAAACTGTTTTTT. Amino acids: CASSQDPRQATNEKLFF.

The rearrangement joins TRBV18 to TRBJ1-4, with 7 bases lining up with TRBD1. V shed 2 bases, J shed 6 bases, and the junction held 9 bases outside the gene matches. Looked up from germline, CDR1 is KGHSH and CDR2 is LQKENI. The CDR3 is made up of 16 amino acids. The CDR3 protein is CASSPDQAGGYEKLFF. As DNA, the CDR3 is TGTGCCAGCTCACCAGATCAAGCAGGGGGATATGAAAAACTGTTTTTT.

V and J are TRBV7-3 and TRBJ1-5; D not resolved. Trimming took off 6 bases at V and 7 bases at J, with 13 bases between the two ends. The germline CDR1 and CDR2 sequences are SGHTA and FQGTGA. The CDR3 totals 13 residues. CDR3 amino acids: CASSLGEAQPQHF. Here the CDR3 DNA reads TGTGCCAGCAGTCTCGGGGAGGCCCAGCCCCAGCATTTT. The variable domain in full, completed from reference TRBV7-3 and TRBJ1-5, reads GAGVSQTPSNKVTEKGKYVELRCDPISGHTALYWYRQSLGQGPEFLIYFQGTGAADDSGLPNDRFFAVRPEGSVSTLKIQRTERGDSAVYLCASSLGEAQPQHFGDGTRLSIL.

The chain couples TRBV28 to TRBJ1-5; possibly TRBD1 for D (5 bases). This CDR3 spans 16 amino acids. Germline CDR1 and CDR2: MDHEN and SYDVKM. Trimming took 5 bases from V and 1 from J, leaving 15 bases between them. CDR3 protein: CASSQPQGKSNQPQHF. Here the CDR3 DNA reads TGTGCCAGCAGTCAGCCCCAGGGAAAAAGCAATCAGCCCCAGCATTTT.

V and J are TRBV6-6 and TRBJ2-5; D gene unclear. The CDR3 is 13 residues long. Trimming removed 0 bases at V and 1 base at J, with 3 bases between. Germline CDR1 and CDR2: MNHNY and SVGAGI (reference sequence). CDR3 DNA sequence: TGTGCCAGCAGTTACTCCAGCCAAGAGACCCAGTACTTC. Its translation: CASSYSSQETQYF.

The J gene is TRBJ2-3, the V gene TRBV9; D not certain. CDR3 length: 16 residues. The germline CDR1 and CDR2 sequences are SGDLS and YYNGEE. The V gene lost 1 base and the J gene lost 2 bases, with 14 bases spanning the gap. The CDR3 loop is CASSVMGKGDTDTQYF. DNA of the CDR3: TGTGCCAGCAGCGTAATGGGCAAAGGTGACACAGATACGCAGTATTTT. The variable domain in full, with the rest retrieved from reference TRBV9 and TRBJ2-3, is DSGVTQTPKHLITATGQRVTLRCSPRSGDLSVYWYQQSLDQGLQFLIQYYNGEERAKGNILERFSAQQFPDLHSELNLSSLELGDSALYFCASSVMGKGDTDTQYFGPGTRLTVL.

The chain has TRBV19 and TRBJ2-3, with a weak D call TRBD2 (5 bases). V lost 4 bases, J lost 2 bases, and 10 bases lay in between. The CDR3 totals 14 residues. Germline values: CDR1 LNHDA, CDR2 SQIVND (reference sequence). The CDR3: CASSKRTDTDTQYF. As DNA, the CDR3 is TGTGCCAGTAGTAAGCGGACGGACACAGATACGCAGTATTTT.

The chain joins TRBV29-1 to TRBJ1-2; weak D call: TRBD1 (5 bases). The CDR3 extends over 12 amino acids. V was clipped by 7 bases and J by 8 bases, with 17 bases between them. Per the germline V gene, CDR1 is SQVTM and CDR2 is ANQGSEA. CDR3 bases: TGCAGCGCCTCTGAAGGGCGGGGGGGCTACACCTTC. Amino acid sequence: CSASEGRGGYTF.